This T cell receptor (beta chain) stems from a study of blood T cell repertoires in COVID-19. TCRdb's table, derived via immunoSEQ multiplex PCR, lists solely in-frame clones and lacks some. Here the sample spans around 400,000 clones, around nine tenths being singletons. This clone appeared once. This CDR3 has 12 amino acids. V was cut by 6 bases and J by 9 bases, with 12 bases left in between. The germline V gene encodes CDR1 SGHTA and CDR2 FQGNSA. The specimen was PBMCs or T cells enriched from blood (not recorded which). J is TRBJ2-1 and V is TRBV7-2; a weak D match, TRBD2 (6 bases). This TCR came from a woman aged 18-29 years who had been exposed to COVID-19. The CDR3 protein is CASRGGAFEQFF. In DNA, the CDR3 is TGTGCCAGCAGGGGAGGAGCTTTTGAGCAGTTCTTC.